The clone carrying this TCR beta chain was recorded many times. Its antigen is as yet unknown. The CDR3 sequence is 12 residues long. Per the germline V gene, CDR1 is DFQATT and CDR2 is SNEGSKA (reference sequence). These data originate in a study of T-cell reconstitution after alpha-beta-depleted transplantation in children. Overall study findings and caveats: Alpha-beta T cells about two months after transplant reportedly derived from several hundred expanded graft clones. Surviving recipient T cells and thymic progenitors accounted for the high day-60 TCRbeta diversity observed in some patients. T cells produced anew were the main source of T-cell counts and diversity one year after transplant.

Unique molecular identifiers were incorporated during preparation of the TCRbeta library. TCRdb analysed the PCR reads with MiXCR anew, one entry per CDR3 protein. The data contain some 200,000 distinct CDR3 sequences, about 8.7% of them seen just once; the ten biggest clones take up about 40%. The receptor was isolated from a male patient aged 2-15 years who had a stem cell transplant for acute myeloid leukemia, so the T cells may come from the graft donor. The rearrangement links TRBV20-1 to TRBJ2-7; D is perhaps TRBD1 or TRBD2 (6 bases each). The sequencing used PBMCs, mostly from graft donor cells, collected 360 days after TCRalphabeta/CD19-depleted stem cell transplant. The CDR3 sequence is CRTRGLTYEQYF. Written as DNA, the CDR3 is TGCAGGACCAGGGGACTTACCTACGAGCAGTACTTC.